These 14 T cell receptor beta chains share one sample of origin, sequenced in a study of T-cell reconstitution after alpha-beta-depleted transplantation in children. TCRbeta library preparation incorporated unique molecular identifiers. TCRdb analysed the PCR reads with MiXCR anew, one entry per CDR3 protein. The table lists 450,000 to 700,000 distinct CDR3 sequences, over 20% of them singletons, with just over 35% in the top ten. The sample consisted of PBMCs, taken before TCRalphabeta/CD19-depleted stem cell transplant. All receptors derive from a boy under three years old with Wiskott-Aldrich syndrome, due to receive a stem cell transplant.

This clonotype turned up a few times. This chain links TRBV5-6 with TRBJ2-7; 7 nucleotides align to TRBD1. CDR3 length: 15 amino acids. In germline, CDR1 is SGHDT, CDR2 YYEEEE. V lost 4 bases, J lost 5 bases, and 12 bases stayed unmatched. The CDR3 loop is CASSGSWTGGNEQYF. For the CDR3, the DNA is TGTGCCAGCAGCGGATCCTGGACAGGCGGAAACGAGCAGTACTTC.

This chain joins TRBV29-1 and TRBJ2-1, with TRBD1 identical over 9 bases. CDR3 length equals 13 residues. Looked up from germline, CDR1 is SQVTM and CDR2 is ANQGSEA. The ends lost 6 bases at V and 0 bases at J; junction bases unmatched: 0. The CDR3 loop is CSVTGGSYNEQFF. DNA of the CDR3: TGCAGCGTGACAGGGGGCTCCTACAATGAGCAGTTCTTC.

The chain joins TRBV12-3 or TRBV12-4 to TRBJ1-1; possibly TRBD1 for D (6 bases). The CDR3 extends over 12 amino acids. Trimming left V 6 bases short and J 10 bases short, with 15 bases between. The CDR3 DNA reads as TGTGCCAGCAGCCCCACAGGGCGGCGAGCTTTCTTT. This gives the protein CASSPTGRRAFF.

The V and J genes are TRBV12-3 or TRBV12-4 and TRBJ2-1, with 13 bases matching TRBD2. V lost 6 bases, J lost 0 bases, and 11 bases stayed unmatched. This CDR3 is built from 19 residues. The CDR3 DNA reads TGTGCCAGCAGGCGAACTAGCGGGAGGGCCGAGAGCTCCTACAATGAGCAGTTCTTC. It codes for CASRRTSGRAESSYNEQFF.

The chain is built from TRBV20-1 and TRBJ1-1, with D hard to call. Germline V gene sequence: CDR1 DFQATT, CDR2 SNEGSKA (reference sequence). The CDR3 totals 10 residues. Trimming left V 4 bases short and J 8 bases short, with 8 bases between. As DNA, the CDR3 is TGCAGTGCTAATAGAGGGGAAGCTTTCTTT. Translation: CSANRGEAFF.

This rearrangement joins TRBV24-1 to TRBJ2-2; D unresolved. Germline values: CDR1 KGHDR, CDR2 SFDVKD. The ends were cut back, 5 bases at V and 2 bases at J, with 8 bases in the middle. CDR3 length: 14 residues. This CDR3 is CATSAHGNTGELFF. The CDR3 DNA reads TGTGCCACCAGTGCGCACGGTAACACCGGGGAGCTGTTTTTT.

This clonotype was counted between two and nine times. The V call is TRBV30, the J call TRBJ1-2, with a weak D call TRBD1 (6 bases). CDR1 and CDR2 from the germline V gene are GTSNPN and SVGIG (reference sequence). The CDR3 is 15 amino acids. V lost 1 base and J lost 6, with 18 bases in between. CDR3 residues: CAWSATTGGSDGYTF. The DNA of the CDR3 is TGTGCCTGGAGTGCGACCACCGGGGGCAGCGATGGCTACACCTTC.

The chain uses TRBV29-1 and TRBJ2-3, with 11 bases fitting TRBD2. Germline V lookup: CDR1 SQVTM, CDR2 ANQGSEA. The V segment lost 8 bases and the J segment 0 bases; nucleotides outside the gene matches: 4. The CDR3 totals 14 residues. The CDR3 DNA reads TGCAGCCATGGGACTAGCGGAAGCACAGATACGCAGTATTTT. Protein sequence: CSHGTSGSTDTQYF.

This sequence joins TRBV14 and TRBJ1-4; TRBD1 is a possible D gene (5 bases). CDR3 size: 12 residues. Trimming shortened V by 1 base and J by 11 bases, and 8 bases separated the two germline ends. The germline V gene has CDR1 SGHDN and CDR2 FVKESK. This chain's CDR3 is CASSQGQGKLFF. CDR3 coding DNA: TGTGCCAGCAGCCAAGGGCAGGGTAAACTGTTTTTT.

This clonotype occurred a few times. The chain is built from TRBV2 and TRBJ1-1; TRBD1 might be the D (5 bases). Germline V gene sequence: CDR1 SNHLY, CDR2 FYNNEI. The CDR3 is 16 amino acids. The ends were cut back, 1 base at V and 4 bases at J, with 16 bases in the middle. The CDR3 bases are TGTGCCAGCAGTGAAGTTAGTCAGGGTGGGGGCACTGAAGCTTTCTTT. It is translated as CASSEVSQGGGTEAFF.

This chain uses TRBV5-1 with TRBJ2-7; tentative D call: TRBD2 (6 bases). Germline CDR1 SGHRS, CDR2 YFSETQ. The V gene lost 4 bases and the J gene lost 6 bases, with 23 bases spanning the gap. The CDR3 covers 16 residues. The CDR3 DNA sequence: TGCGCCAGCAGCCCCCCTCCGACTAGTCTCAGTTTCGAGCAGTACTTC. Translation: CASSPPPTSLSFEQYF.

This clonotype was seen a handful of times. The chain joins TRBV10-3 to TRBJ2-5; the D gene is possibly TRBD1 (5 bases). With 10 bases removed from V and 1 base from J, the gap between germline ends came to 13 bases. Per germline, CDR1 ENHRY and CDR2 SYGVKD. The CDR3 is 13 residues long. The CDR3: CATTGAPQETQYF. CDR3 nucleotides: TGTGCCACAACAGGAGCTCCCCAAGAGACCCAGTACTTC.

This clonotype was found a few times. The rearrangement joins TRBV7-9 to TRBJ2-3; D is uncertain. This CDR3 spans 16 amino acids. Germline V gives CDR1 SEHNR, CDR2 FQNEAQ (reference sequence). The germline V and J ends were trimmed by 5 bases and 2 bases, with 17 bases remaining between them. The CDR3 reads CASSKGGKGLTDTQYF. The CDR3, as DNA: TGTGCCAGCAGCAAAGGTGGTAAAGGCCTCACAGATACGCAGTATTTT.

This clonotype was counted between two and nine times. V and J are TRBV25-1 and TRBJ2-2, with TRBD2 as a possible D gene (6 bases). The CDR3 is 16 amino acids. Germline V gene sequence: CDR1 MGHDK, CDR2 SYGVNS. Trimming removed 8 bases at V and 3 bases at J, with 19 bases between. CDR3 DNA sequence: TGTGCCAGCGGTCGGTCGGGGCTAGCGTACACCGGGGAGCTGTTTTTT. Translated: CASGRSGLAYTGELFF.